This TCR beta chain derives from a study of T cell repertoires in cytomegalovirus infection. Study outcomes and limitations: HLA-C-restricted CMV clonotypes gave the most frequent clonotype in two of eight donors.

The germline V gene has CDR1 SGHTA and CDR2 FQGNSA. The germline V and J ends were trimmed by 5 bases and 5 bases, with 12 bases remaining between them. The CDR3 extends over 13 amino acids. In TCRdb, the reads were re-called with MiXCR into one record per CDR3 protein. The profile shows roughly 350,000 distinct CDR3 sequences, around a third of them singletons. This clonotype showed up many times. The target antigen is unknown. This receptor was obtained from a human donor in good health (CMV status not recorded). Some clones in this sample may be carry-over from other donors' samples. The genes are TRBV7-2 and TRBJ1-1; D is uncertain. Here the sequenced sample was cultured PBMCs, taken from culture after CMV antigen stimulation. The CDR3 is CASSREPPTEAFF. DNA of the CDR3: TGTGCCAGCAGCCGAGAACCCCCTACTGAAGCTTTCTTT.